These 9 T cell receptor beta chains originate from one sample sequenced in a study of blood T cell repertoires in COVID-19. Data came from immunoSEQ multiplex PCR; TCRdb stores just in-frame clones and leaves some out. In the table there are some 62,000 clones, 75% to 90% of which are singletons. Sequenced: peripheral blood. The receptors stem from an elderly woman with acute or convalescent COVID-19.

The CDR3 loop is CASSMGQGTDTQYF. The CDR3 bases are TGCGCCAGCAGCATGGGACAGGGCACAGATACGCAGTATTTT. This rearrangement joins TRBV5-1 to TRBJ2-3, with 8 bases that match TRBD1. Germline V gene lookup returns CDR1 SGHRS and CDR2 YFSETQ. The CDR3 is made up of 14 amino acids. Germline trimming cut 4 bases from V and 1 base from J; bases unmatched to any gene: 2.

V gene TRBV6-2 or TRBV6-3 combines with J gene TRBJ2-2; 9 bases align to TRBD1. Germline values: CDR1 MNHEY, CDR2 SVGEGT. J gave up 0 bases and V 5 bases, and 1 base lay outside the gene matches. CDR3 length: 15 amino acids. Here the CDR3 reads CASSGQGTNTGELFF. In nucleotides, the CDR3 is TGTGCCAGCAGTGGACAGGGGACGAACACCGGGGAGCTGTTTTTT.

CDR3 in amino acids: CASSDGRGSNTGELFF. The CDR3 DNA reads as TGTGCCAGCAGTGATGGAAGGGGATCGAACACCGGGGAGCTGTTTTTT. The chain has TRBV25-1 and TRBJ2-2; perhaps TRBD1 as D (5 bases). The CDR3 is 16 residues long. Germline CDR1 MGHDK, CDR2 SYGVNS. With 3 bases removed from V and 0 bases from J, the gap between germline ends came to 11 bases.

The CDR3 spells CASSLVPGLAGYETQYF. The DNA of the CDR3 is TGCGCCAGCAGCTTGGTACCGGGACTAGCGGGGTACGAGACCCAGTACTTC. The V gene is TRBV5-1, the J gene TRBJ2-5, with TRBD2 matching 13 bases. With V trimmed by 0 bases and J by 5 bases, 7 bases remained unmatched. Germline V gene sequence: CDR1 SGHRS, CDR2 YFSETQ. The CDR3 has 17 residues.

This chain connects TRBV19 to TRBJ2-2, with D perhaps TRBD1 (5 bases). Trimming took 6 bases from V and 5 from J, leaving 13 bases between them. Per germline, CDR1 LNHDA and CDR2 SQIVND (reference sequence). The CDR3 consists of 14 residues. CDR3 DNA sequence: TGTGCCAGTAGCAGGGAAGGTCTTACCGGGGAGCTGTTTTTT. Residues: CASSREGLTGELFF.

The chain combines TRBV19 with TRBJ1-5; weak D call: TRBD1 (6 bases). V was clipped by 6 bases and J by 6 bases, with 12 bases between them. Germline CDR1 is LNHDA and CDR2 is SQIVND (reference sequence). CDR3 length: 13 residues. CDR3 sequence reads: CASRYRDVQPQHF. The CDR3 DNA is TGTGCCAGTAGATACAGGGACGTTCAGCCCCAGCATTTT.

This clone occurred a few times. The chain recombines TRBV27 with TRBJ1-2; D unresolved. The CDR3 has 15 amino acids. V was shortened by 7 bases and J by 0 bases, with 15 bases between the two germline ends. Germline V gene data show CDR1 as MNHEY and CDR2 as SMNVEV (reference sequence). Here the CDR3 DNA reads TGTGCCAGCAAGGCGGGGTCAGTGGCTAACTATGGCTACACCTTC. Protein: CASKAGSVANYGYTF.

This clone has a handful of counts. V and J are TRBV5-1 and TRBJ2-1; 11 bases are a match to TRBD2. Trimming cost V 0 bases and J 3 bases; bases outside gene matches: 2. Germline V gives CDR1 SGHRS, CDR2 YFSETQ. The CDR3 runs to 16 residues. CDR3 in DNA: TGCGCCAGCAGCTTGGCGGGGACTAGCGGCTACAATGAGCAGTTCTTC. Residues: CASSLAGTSGYNEQFF.

The genes are TRBV5-4 and TRBJ1-2; a possible D gene is TRBD1 (6 bases). Trimming shortened V by 4 bases and J by 7 bases, and 17 bases separated the two germline ends. Germline CDR1 SGHNT, CDR2 YYREEE (reference sequence). The CDR3 sequence is 14 residues long. CDR3 amino acids: CASSQPHRAFGYTF. For the CDR3, the DNA is TGTGCCAGCAGCCAACCTCACAGGGCCTTTGGCTACACCTTC. The entire variable domain, with the rest obtained from reference TRBV5-4 and TRBJ1-2, is as follows: ETGVTQSPTHLIKTRGQQVTLRCSSQSGHNTVSWYQQALGQGPQFIFQYYREEENGRGNFPPRFSGLQFPNYSSELNVNALELDDSALYLCASSQPHRAFGYTFGSGTRLTVV.